These 9 T cell receptor beta chains originate from one sample sequenced in a study of T-cell memory formation after mild COVID-19. Using its own MiXCR run on the 5' RACE reads, TCRdb lists one record per CDR3 protein. The sample consists of approximately 300,000 distinct CDR3 sequences, approximately 19% of them appearing once. Sequenced: PBMCs or a T cell subset sorted from them (not recorded which). The origin of the receptors is a man younger than 30 who had mild COVID-19 (a few samples of this study predate the infection). Cell type and time point are not known.

The genes are TRBV20-1 and TRBJ2-3, with no clear D. Per germline, CDR1 DFQATT and CDR2 SNEGSKA (reference sequence). V lost 6 bases to trimming and J lost 0 bases, with 7 bases between them. The CDR3 has 12 amino acids. The CDR3 nucleotides are TGCAGTGCCCGTCCAAGCACAGATACGCAGTATTTT. It is translated as CSARPSTDTQYF.

V usage is TRBV10-3 and J usage is TRBJ2-3; 8 bases are shared with TRBD1. V was pared by 5 bases and J by 0 bases, with 10 bases of the junction left unmatched. Per the germline V gene, CDR1 is ENHRY and CDR2 is SYGVKD. This CDR3 contains 17 residues. As DNA, the CDR3 is TGTGCCATCAGTCACGATCGACAGGGGTCCAGCACAGATACGCAGTATTTT. Translation: CAISHDRQGSSTDTQYF.

The rearrangement uses TRBV4-2 and TRBJ1-5, with D possibly TRBD1 on 6 matching bases. This CDR3 spans 16 amino acids. Per the germline V gene, CDR1 is LGHNA and CDR2 is YNFKEQ. The germline V and J ends were trimmed by 0 bases and 5 bases, with 14 bases remaining between them. CDR3 DNA sequence: TGTGCCAGCAGCCAAGATAGGGCCAGGGGATATCAGCCCCAGCATTTT. Encoded protein: CASSQDRARGYQPQHF.

This clonotype was seen a handful of times. V gene TRBV4-1 combines with J gene TRBJ1-5, with a possible D match to TRBD1 (5 bases). CDR3 size: 15 residues. Germline V gene sequence: CDR1 MGHRA, CDR2 YSYEKL. V lost 3 bases and J lost 3, with 12 bases in between. The CDR3 here is CASSQFRGFNQPQHF. The CDR3 nucleotides read TGCGCCAGCAGCCAGTTCCGGGGGTTCAATCAGCCCCAGCATTTT.

A few counts support this clonotype. The V call is TRBV6-2 or TRBV6-3, the J call TRBJ1-6; the D gene is possibly TRBD1 (5 bases). V lost 5 bases, J lost 10 bases, and 21 bases lay in between. The CDR3 loop spans 16 amino acids. Germline V CDR1 and CDR2: MNHEY, SVGEGT. CDR3 sequence: CASSKRGGSVRSPLHF. The CDR3 DNA reads as TGTGCCAGCAGTAAACGGGGGGGGAGCGTTCGATCACCCCTCCACTTT.

This clonotype occurred many times. The rearrangement links TRBV29-1 to TRBJ2-1; TRBD1 aligns across 9 bases. The CDR3 extends over 18 amino acids. V shed 6 bases and J 1 base; nucleotides not matched to a gene: 16. CDR1 is SQVTM, CDR2 ANQGSEA, per germline. DNA for the CDR3: TGCAGCGTCCAAACCGGGACAGGGTTACGTGGGTCCTACAATGAGCAGTTCTTC. Translation gives CSVQTGTGLRGSYNEQFF.

The rearrangement uses TRBV29-1 and TRBJ1-2, with D uncertain. The CDR3 extends over 12 amino acids. Trimming left V 4 bases short and J 1 base short, with 7 bases between. Germline V lookup: CDR1 SQVTM, CDR2 ANQGSEA. The CDR3 is CSVVPGNYGYTF. DNA of the CDR3: TGCAGCGTTGTCCCGGGTAACTATGGCTACACCTTC.

The CDR3 nucleotides are TGTGCCAGCAGTCCGGGCGGGCCGACAGATACGCAGTATTTT. Residues: CASSPGGPTDTQYF. This chain connects TRBV28 to TRBJ2-3; possibly TRBD2 for D (5 bases). Germline loops: CDR1 MDHEN, CDR2 SYDVKM. The CDR3 extends over 14 amino acids. With 5 bases removed from V and 3 bases from J, the gap between germline ends came to 12 bases.

J is TRBJ1-5 and V is TRBV7-9, with D unresolved. Trimming took off 1 base at V and 7 bases at J, with 8 bases between the two ends. The CDR3 is made up of 13 amino acids. Germline V CDR1 and CDR2: SEHNR, FQNEAQ (reference sequence). CDR3 DNA: TGTGCCAGCAGCTTAGAGGGCCGGCAGCCCCAGCATTTT. It translates to CASSLEGRQPQHF.